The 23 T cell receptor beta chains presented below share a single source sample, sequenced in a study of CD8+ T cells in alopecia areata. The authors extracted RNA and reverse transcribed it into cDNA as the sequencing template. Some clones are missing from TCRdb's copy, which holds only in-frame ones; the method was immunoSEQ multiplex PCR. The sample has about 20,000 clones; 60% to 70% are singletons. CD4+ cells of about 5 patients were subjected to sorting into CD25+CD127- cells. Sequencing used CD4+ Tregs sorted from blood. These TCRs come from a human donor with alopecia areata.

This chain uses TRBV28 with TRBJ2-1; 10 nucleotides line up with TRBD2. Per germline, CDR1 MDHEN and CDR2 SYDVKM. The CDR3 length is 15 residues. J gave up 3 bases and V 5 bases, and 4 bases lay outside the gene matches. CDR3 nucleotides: TGTGCCAGCAGTCCCCCTAGCGGGAGCTACAATGAGCAGTTCTTC. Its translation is CASSPPSGSYNEQFF. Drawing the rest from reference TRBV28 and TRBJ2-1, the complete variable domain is DVKVTQSSRYLVKRTGEKVFLECVQDMDHENMFWYRQDPGLGLRLIYFSYDVKMKEKGDIPEGYSVSREKKERFSLILESASTNQTSMYLCASSPPSGSYNEQFFGPGTRLTVL.

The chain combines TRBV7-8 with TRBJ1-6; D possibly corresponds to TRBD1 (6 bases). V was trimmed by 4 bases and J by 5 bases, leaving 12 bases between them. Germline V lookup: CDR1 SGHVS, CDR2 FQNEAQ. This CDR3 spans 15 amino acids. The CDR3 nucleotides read TGTGCCAGCAGCTCACGGACAGATCATAATTCACCCCTCCACTTT. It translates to CASSSRTDHNSPLHF.

The CDR3 DNA follows: TGTGCCAGCAGCACACAGGGGTTGCCTAATGAAAAACTGTTTTTT. Its protein is CASSTQGLPNEKLFF. The rearrangement joins TRBV2 to TRBJ1-4; TRBD1 matches at 7 bases. Germline CDR1 reads SNHLY; CDR2 reads FYNNEI. Trimming removed 6 bases from V and 3 bases from J; junction bases left unmatched: 7. The length of the CDR3 is 15 residues.

The CDR3 reads CASSLQGGVGEAFF. CDR3 DNA sequence: TGTGCCAGCAGTTTGCAGGGGGGGGTTGGGGAAGCTTTCTTT. The chain is built from TRBV27 and TRBJ1-1, with TRBD1 matching over 7 bases. J was trimmed by 8 bases and V by 3 bases; bases with no gene match: 9. Germline CDR1 and CDR2: MNHEY and SMNVEV (reference sequence). The CDR3 is 14 amino acids.

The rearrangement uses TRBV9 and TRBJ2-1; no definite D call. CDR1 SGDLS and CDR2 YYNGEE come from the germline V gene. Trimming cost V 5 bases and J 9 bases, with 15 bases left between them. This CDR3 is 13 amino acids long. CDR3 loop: CASRGPNGPEQFF. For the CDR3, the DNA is TGTGCCAGCAGGGGCCCCAACGGACCTGAGCAGTTCTTC.

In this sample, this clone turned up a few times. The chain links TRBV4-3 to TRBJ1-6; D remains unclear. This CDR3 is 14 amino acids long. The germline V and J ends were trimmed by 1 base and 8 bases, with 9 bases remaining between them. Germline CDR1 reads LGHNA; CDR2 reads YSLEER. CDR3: CASSQGGSHSPLHF. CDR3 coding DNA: TGCGCCAGCAGCCAAGGAGGATCTCATTCACCCCTCCACTTT.

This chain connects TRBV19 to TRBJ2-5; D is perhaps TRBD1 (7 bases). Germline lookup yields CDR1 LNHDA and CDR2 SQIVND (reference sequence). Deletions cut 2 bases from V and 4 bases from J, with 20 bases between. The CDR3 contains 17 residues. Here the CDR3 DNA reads TGTGCCAGTAGTATAAGTGTACGGCCAGGGGGAGGAGAGACCCAGTACTTC. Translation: CASSISVRPGGGETQYF.

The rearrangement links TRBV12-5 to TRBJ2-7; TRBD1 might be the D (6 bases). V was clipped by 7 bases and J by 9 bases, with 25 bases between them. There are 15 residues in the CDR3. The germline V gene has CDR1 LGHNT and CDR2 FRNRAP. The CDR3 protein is CASAPRAPTGNSQYF. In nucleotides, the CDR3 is TGTGCTAGTGCTCCTAGGGCCCCAACAGGGAACTCGCAGTACTTC.

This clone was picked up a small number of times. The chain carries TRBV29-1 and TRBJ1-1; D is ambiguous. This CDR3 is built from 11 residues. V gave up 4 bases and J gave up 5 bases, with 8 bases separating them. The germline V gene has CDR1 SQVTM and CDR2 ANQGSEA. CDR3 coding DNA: TGCAGCGTTGTGAGTGGGACTGAAGCTTTCTTT. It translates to CSVVSGTEAFF.

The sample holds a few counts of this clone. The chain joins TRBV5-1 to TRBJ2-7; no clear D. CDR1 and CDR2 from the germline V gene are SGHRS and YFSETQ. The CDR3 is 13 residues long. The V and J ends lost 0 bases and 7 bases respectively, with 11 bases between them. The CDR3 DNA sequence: TGCGCCAGCAGCTTGGCCTCCGGGTGGGAGCAGTACTTC. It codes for CASSLASGWEQYF.

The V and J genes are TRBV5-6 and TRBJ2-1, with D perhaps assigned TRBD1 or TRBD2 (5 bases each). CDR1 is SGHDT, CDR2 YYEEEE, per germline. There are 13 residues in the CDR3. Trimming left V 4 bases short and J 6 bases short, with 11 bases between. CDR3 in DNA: TGTGCCAGCAGCGGGGGACGACCCAATGAGCAGTTCTTC. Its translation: CASSGGRPNEQFF.

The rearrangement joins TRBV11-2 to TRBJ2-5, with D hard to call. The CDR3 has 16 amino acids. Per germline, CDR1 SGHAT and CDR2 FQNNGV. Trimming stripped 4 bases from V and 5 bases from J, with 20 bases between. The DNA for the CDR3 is TGTGCCAGCAGCTCCATGAGTATGATAGTCTGGGAGACCCAGTACTTC. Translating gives CASSSMSMIVWETQYF.

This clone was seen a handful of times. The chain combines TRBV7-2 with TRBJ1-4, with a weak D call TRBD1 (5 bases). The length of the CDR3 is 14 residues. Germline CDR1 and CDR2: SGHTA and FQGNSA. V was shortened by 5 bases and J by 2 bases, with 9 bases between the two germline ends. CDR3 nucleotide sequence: TGTGCCAGCAGCGCACAGGTTACTAATGAAAAACTGTTTTTT. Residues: CASSAQVTNEKLFF.

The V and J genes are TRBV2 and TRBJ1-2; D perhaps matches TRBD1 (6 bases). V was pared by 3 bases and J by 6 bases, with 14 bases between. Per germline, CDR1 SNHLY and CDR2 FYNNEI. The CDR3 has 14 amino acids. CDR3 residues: CASSESRQGNGYTF. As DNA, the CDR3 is TGTGCCAGCAGTGAGTCGAGGCAGGGGAATGGCTACACCTTC. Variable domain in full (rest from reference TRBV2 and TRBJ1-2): EPEVTQTPSHQVTQMGQEVILRCVPISNHLYFYWYRQILGQKVEFLVSFYNNEISEKSEIFDDQFSVERPDGSNFTLKIRSTKLEDSAMYFCASSESRQGNGYTFGSGTRLTVV.

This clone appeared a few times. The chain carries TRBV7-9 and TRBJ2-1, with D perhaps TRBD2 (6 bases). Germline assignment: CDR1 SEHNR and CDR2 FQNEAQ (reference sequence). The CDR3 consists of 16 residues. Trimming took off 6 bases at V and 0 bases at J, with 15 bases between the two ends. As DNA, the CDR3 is TGTGCCAGCAGATCCCCGGGGGAGAGCTCCTACAATGAGCAGTTCTTC. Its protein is CASRSPGESSYNEQFF.

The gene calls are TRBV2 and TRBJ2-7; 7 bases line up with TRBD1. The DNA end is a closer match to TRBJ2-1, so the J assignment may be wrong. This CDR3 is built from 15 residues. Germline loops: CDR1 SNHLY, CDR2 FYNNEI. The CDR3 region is CASSVRQGRGNEQFF. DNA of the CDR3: TGTGCCAGCAGTGTTCGACAGGGTAGAGGCAATGAGCAGTTCTTC.

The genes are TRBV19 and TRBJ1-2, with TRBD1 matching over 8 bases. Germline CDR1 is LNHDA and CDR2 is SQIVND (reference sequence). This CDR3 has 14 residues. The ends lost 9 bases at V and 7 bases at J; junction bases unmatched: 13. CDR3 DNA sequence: TGTGCCAGACCCCAGGGGGCGGGGCCTGTTGGCTACACCTTC. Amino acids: CARPQGAGPVGYTF.

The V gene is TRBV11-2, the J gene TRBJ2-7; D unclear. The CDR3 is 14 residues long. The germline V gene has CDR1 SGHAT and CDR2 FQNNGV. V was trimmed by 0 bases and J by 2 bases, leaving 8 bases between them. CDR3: CASSLDPQTYEQYF. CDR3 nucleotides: TGTGCCAGCAGCTTAGATCCACAGACCTACGAGCAGTACTTC.

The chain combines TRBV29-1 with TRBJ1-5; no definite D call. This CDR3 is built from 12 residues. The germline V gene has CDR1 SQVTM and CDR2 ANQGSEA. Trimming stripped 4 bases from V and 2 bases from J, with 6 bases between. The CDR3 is CSVGRGNQPQHF. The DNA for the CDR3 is TGCAGCGTTGGGCGGGGCAATCAGCCCCAGCATTTT.

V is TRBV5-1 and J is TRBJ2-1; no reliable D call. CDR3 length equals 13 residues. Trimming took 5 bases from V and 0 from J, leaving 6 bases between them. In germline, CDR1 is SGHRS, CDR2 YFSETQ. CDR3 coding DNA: TGCGCCAGCAGGGTAAGCTCCTACAATGAGCAGTTCTTC. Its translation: CASRVSSYNEQFF.

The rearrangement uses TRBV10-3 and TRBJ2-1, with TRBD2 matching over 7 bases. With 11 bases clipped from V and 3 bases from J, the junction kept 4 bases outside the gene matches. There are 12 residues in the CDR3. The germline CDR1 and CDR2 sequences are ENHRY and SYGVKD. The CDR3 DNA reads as TGTGCCTCCCGGACTAGCTACAATGAGCAGTTCTTC. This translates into CASRTSYNEQFF.

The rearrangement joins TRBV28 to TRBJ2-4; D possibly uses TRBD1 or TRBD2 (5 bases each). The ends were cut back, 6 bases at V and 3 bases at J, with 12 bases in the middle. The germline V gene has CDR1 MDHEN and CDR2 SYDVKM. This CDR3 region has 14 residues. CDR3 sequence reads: CASRARGVKNIQYF. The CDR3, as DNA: TGTGCCAGCAGAGCAAGGGGAGTCAAAAACATTCAGTACTTC.

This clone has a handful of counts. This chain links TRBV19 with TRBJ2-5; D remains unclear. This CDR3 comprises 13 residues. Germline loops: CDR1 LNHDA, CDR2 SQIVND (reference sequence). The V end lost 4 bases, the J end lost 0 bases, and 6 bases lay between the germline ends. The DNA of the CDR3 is TGTGCCAGTAGTACGCGGAACCAAGAGACCCAGTACTTC. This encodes CASSTRNQETQYF.